These T cell receptor beta chains were read from a single sample in a study of blood T cells in healthy people across ages. A single record per CDR3 protein comes from TCRdb applying MiXCR to the 5' RACE reads. The repertoire holds roughly 1.5 million distinct CDR3 sequences, under 55% seen once, with 4% in the top ten. Sequenced sample: blood. These receptors were taken from a woman aged 18-29 years in good health. Each CDR3 is given with its conserved first and last residue. Each record gives: D gene, clone size, V gene, J gene, CDR3 protein, CDR3 DNA. D genes are given only for firm matches. Only some rows state a clone size, as once, few, many or a class for expanded clones.

D gene: -; clone size: -; V gene: TRBV5-1; J gene: TRBJ2-3; CDR3 protein: CASNLGTASTDTQYF; CDR3 DNA: TGCGCCAGCAACCTCGGGACGGCCTCCACAGATACGCAGTATTTT
D gene: -; clone size: -; V gene: TRBV7-2; J gene: TRBJ1-1; CDR3 protein: CASSFQKHTEAFF; CDR3 DNA: TGTGCCAGCAGCTTCCAGAAACACACTGAAGCTTTCTTT
D gene: -; clone size: -; V gene: TRBV28; J gene: TRBJ1-3; CDR3 protein: CASSSPGVGNTIYF; CDR3 DNA: TGTGCCAGCAGTTCCCCAGGGGTAGGAAACACCATATATTTT
D gene: -; clone size: -; V gene: TRBV9; J gene: TRBJ2-1; CDR3 protein: CASGTGTYNEQFF; CDR3 DNA: TGTGCCAGCGGGACCGGCACCTACAATGAGCAGTTCTTC
D gene: TRBD2; clone size: -; V gene: TRBV20-1; J gene: TRBJ2-7; CDR3 protein: CSARTSGRGIRDEQYF; CDR3 DNA: TGCAGTGCCCGTACTAGCGGGAGGGGTATCCGCGATGAGCAGTACTTC
D gene: -; clone size: -; V gene: TRBV4-3; J gene: TRBJ1-4; CDR3 protein: CASSQDRGINEKLFF; CDR3 DNA: TGCGCCAGCAGCCAAGATAGGGGGATCAATGAAAAACTGTTTTTT
D gene: TRBD1; clone size: once; V gene: TRBV7-2; J gene: TRBJ1-2; CDR3 protein: CASSPGQVPHSGYTF; CDR3 DNA: TGTGCCAGCAGCCCAGGACAGGTCCCCCACTCTGGCTACACCTTC
D gene: -; clone size: -; V gene: TRBV20-1; J gene: TRBJ2-7; CDR3 protein: CSALSSRSYEQYF; CDR3 DNA: TGCAGTGCTTTAAGTTCACGCTCCTACGAGCAGTACTTC
D gene: TRBD2; clone size: -; V gene: TRBV20-1; J gene: TRBJ2-3; CDR3 protein: CSAQSGGATDTQYF; CDR3 DNA: TGCAGTGCTCAGTCCGGGGGGGCCACAGATACGCAGTATTTT
D gene: -; clone size: few; V gene: TRBV7-9; J gene: TRBJ2-3; CDR3 protein: CASSLISTTQYF; CDR3 DNA: TGTGCCAGCAGCTTAATTAGCACTACGCAGTATTTT
D gene: TRBD1; clone size: -; V gene: TRBV12-3/TRBV12-4; J gene: TRBJ1-1; CDR3 protein: CASSSTRDRARGNTEAFF; CDR3 DNA: TGTGCCAGCAGTTCTACCCGGGACAGGGCGCGAGGGAACACTGAAGCTTTCTTT
D gene: -; clone size: -; V gene: TRBV6-2/TRBV6-3; J gene: TRBJ2-1; CDR3 protein: CASRTECGINEQFF; CDR3 DNA: TGTGCCAGCAGAACGGAGTGCGGAATCAATGAGCAGTTCTTC
D gene: TRBD2; clone size: many; V gene: TRBV7-2; J gene: TRBJ2-7; CDR3 protein: CASSINRGAYEQYF; CDR3 DNA: TGTGCCAGCAGCATTAACCGGGGGGCCTACGAGCAGTACTTC
D gene: -; clone size: -; V gene: TRBV25-1; J gene: TRBJ2-7; CDR3 protein: CASSAFRGVPEQYF; CDR3 DNA: TGTGCCAGCAGTGCCTTTAGGGGTGTCCCCGAGCAGTACTTC
D gene: -; clone size: -; V gene: TRBV3-1; J gene: TRBJ2-3; CDR3 protein: CASEGLTDTQYF; CDR3 DNA: TGTGCCAGTGAGGGGCTCACAGATACGCAGTATTTT
D gene: -; clone size: few; V gene: TRBV15; J gene: TRBJ2-5; CDR3 protein: CATSPGPQETQYF; CDR3 DNA: TGTGCCACCAGTCCGGGACCTCAAGAGACCCAGTACTTC
D gene: -; clone size: -; V gene: TRBV6-2/TRBV6-3; J gene: TRBJ2-7; CDR3 protein: CASSWLGVFHEQYF; CDR3 DNA: TGTGCCAGCAGTTGGCTCGGAGTTTTCCACGAGCAGTACTTC
D gene: -; clone size: -; V gene: TRBV7-2; J gene: TRBJ1-2; CDR3 protein: CASSFGQRTYYGYTF; CDR3 DNA: TGTGCCAGCAGCTTCGGACAGCGTACATATTATGGCTACACCTTC
D gene: TRBD1; clone size: -; V gene: TRBV28; J gene: TRBJ1-2; CDR3 protein: CASRDRDSPNTNYGYTF; CDR3 DNA: TGTGCCAGCAGAGACCGGGACAGTCCTAATACTAACTATGGCTACACCTTC
D gene: TRBD1; clone size: few; V gene: TRBV29-1; J gene: TRBJ1-2; CDR3 protein: CSVETGAGYTF; CDR3 DNA: TGCAGCGTTGAAACAGGGGCTGGCTACACCTTC
D gene: TRBD2; clone size: -; V gene: TRBV7-7; J gene: TRBJ2-5; CDR3 protein: CASSRGLAPETQYF; CDR3 DNA: TGTGCTAGCAGCCGGGGACTAGCTCCAGAGACCCAGTACTTC
D gene: -; clone size: few; V gene: TRBV10-3; J gene: TRBJ1-5; CDR3 protein: CAISEGPQGNQPQHF; CDR3 DNA: TGTGCCATCAGTGAGGGGCCCCAGGGCAATCAGCCCCAGCATTTT
D gene: -; clone size: -; V gene: TRBV20-1; J gene: TRBJ1-2; CDR3 protein: CSARDKGYYGYTF; CDR3 DNA: TGCAGTGCGCGAGATAAGGGGTACTATGGCTACACCTTC
D gene: TRBD2; clone size: -; V gene: TRBV20-1; J gene: TRBJ2-5; CDR3 protein: CSAREPSGMWTQYF; CDR3 DNA: TGCAGTGCTAGAGAGCCTAGCGGGATGTGGACCCAGTACTTC
D gene: -; clone size: few; V gene: TRBV3-1; J gene: TRBJ1-1; CDR3 protein: CASSQLRGFRRTEAFF; CDR3 DNA: TGTGCCAGCAGCCAGTTAAGGGGGTTCAGACGTACTGAAGCTTTCTTT
D gene: TRBD2; clone size: -; V gene: TRBV20-1; J gene: TRBJ2-1; CDR3 protein: CSARERGDNSYNEQFF; CDR3 DNA: TGCAGTGCTAGAGAGCGGGGGGACAACTCCTACAATGAGCAGTTCTTC
D gene: -; clone size: -; V gene: TRBV12-3/TRBV12-4; J gene: TRBJ2-4; CDR3 protein: CASSPQTNIQYF; CDR3 DNA: TGTGCCAGCAGTCCCCAAACGAACATTCAGTACTTC
D gene: -; clone size: few; V gene: TRBV7-2; J gene: TRBJ2-1; CDR3 protein: CATRGGRHNEQFF; CDR3 DNA: TGTGCCACCAGGGGGGGGCGGCACAATGAGCAGTTCTTC
D gene: TRBD1; clone size: -; V gene: TRBV4-3; J gene: TRBJ2-5; CDR3 protein: CASSHVTGAGTQYF; CDR3 DNA: TGCGCCAGCAGCCATGTTACAGGGGCCGGGACCCAGTACTTC
D gene: -; clone size: few; V gene: TRBV7-9; J gene: TRBJ2-7; CDR3 protein: CASTTQVKYEQYF; CDR3 DNA: TGTGCCAGCACGACCCAGGTGAAATACGAGCAGTACTTC
D gene: TRBD2; clone size: few; V gene: TRBV20-1; J gene: TRBJ2-1; CDR3 protein: CSARAVFGTSGNEQFF; CDR3 DNA: TGCAGTGCTAGGGCTGTATTCGGGACTAGTGGCAATGAGCAGTTCTTC